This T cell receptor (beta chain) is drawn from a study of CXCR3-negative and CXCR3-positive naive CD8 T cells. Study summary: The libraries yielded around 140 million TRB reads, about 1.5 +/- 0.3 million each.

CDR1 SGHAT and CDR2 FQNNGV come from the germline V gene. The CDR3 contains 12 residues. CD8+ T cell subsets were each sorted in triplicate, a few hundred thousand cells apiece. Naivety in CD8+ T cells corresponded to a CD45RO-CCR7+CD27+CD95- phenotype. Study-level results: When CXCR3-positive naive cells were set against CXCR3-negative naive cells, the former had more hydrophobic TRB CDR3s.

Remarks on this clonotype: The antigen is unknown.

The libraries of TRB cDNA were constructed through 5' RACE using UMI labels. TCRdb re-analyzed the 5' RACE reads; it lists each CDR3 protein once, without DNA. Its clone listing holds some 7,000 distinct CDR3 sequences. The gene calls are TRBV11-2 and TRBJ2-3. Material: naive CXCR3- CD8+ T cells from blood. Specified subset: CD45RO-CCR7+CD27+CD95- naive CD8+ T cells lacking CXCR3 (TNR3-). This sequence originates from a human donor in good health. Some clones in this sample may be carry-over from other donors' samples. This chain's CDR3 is CASSLYEDTQYF.